The 24 T cell receptor beta chains reported below all come from one sample, sequenced in a study of shared clonotypes between healthy human individuals. Some clones are missing from TCRdb's copy, which holds only in-frame ones; the method was immunoSEQ multiplex PCR. Seen here are over a million clones, more than 95% observed once, and the top ten hold about 1%. The sample comprised naive CD4+ T cells sorted from blood. Sample subset: CD45RA+ positively selected. These receptors originate from a young man in good health.

V is TRBV7-2 and J is TRBJ2-3; weak D call: TRBD1 (6 bases). This CDR3 has 10 residues. Germline V lookup: CDR1 SGHTA, CDR2 FQGNSA. Trimming removed 10 bases at V and 6 bases at J, with 8 bases between. The CDR3 DNA reads TGTGCCATCCAGGGGGATACGCAGTATTTT. As protein: CAIQGDTQYF.

This clone has more than one count but fewer than ten. The sample has other DNA sequences that encode this CDR3 too. The chain carries TRBV7-8 and TRBJ2-1; TRBD2 matches at 10 bases. Germline lookup yields CDR1 SGHVS and CDR2 FQNEAQ. CDR3 size: 15 residues. V trimming: 0 bases; J trimming: 6 bases; junction bases outside the gene matches: 2. The CDR3 DNA reads as TGTGCCAGCAGCTTAGCTCTAGCGGGAGTCAATGAGCAGTTCTTC. Amino acid sequence: CASSLALAGVNEQFF.

As regards this clone: Other DNA sequences in this sample translate to the same CDR3. The chain joins TRBV30 to TRBJ2-5; maybe TRBD2 (6 bases). Deletions cut 0 bases from V and 4 bases from J, with 9 bases between. The CDR3 length is 13 residues. Germline CDR1 reads GTSNPN; CDR2 reads SVGIG (reference sequence). CDR3: CAWSVGGLETQYF. In DNA, the CDR3 is TGTGCCTGGAGTGTGGGGGGACTAGAGACCCAGTACTTC. Using reference TRBV30 and TRBJ2-5 for the parts outside the CDR3, the full variable domain is SQTIHQWPATLVQPVGSPLSLECTVEGTSNPNLYWYRQAAGRGLQLLFYSVGIGQISSEVPQNLSASRPQDRQFILSSKKLLLSDSGFYLCAWSVGGLETQYFGPGTRLLVL.

The V gene is TRBV10-1, the J gene TRBJ1-5; D is unresolved. Trimming shortened V by 3 bases and J by 0 bases, and 3 bases separated the two germline ends. The CDR3 covers 13 residues. The V gene's germline CDR1 is WNHNN and CDR2 SYGVQD (reference sequence). The chain's CDR3 is CASSETSNQPQHF. The CDR3 coding sequence is TGCGCCAGCAGTGAAACTAGCAATCAGCCCCAGCATTTT.

Points on this clone: Other DNA sequences in the sample encode the same CDR3. The V and J genes are TRBV19 and TRBJ1-4; D is perhaps TRBD1 (6 bases). Trimming pared 6 bases from V and 5 bases from J, leaving 10 bases between. The CDR3 length is 13 residues. CDR1 and CDR2 from the germline V gene are LNHDA and SQIVND (reference sequence). CDR3 region: CASSGQHNEKLFF. DNA for the CDR3: TGTGCCAGTAGCGGACAGCACAATGAAAAACTGTTTTTT.

J is TRBJ2-7 and V is TRBV12-5; D gene uncertain. V dropped 6 bases and J dropped 0 bases, with 9 bases sitting between them. Germline lookup yields CDR1 LGHNT and CDR2 FRNRAP. This CDR3 region has 13 residues. CDR3 amino acids: CASGITGSYEQYF. The CDR3 DNA reads as TGTGCTAGTGGAATAACTGGCTCCTACGAGCAGTACTTC.

V gene TRBV6-1 combines with J gene TRBJ2-2, with TRBD2 matching over 7 bases. V shed 4 bases, J shed 2 bases, and the junction held 7 bases outside the gene matches. Germline CDR1 MNHNS, CDR2 SASEGT. This CDR3 spans 16 amino acids. CDR3 loop: CASSVRRLANTGELFF. CDR3 nucleotide sequence: TGTGCCAGCAGTGTCCGGAGACTAGCTAACACCGGGGAGCTGTTTTTT.

V and J are TRBV5-1 and TRBJ2-1; weak D call: TRBD2 (6 bases). This CDR3 has 16 residues. The germline V and J ends were trimmed by 4 bases and 0 bases, with 14 bases remaining between them. The germline CDR1 and CDR2 sequences are SGHRS and YFSETQ. CDR3 loop: CASSPWRDSSYNEQFF. In nucleotides, the CDR3 is TGCGCCAGCAGCCCTTGGAGGGATAGCTCCTACAATGAGCAGTTCTTC.

The CDR3 DNA follows: TGTGCCAGCAGTTTAAAGGGGGCACCCCCCTCCTACGAGCAGTACTTC. Encoded protein: CASSLKGAPPSYEQYF. The rearrangement links TRBV27 to TRBJ2-7, with TRBD1 matching 7 bases. Germline V CDR1 and CDR2: MNHEY, SMNVEV (reference sequence). This CDR3 region has 16 residues. Trimming at V came to 2 bases and at J to 0 bases, leaving 7 bases not matched to a gene.

The CDR3 sequence: CASSVEDSYYEQYF. The CDR3 DNA reads as TGCGCCAGCAGCGTTGAGGACAGTTACTACGAGCAGTACTTC. V is TRBV5-1 and J is TRBJ2-7; perhaps TRBD1 as D (6 bases). Germline values: CDR1 SGHRS, CDR2 YFSETQ. CDR3 size: 14 residues. Trimming left V 4 bases short and J 3 bases short, with 14 bases between.

The chain joins TRBV5-1 to TRBJ2-3, with 16 bases aligning to TRBD2. The CDR3 is 19 residues long. Germline V lookup: CDR1 SGHRS, CDR2 YFSETQ. J lost 0 bases, V lost 4 bases, and 8 bases had no gene match. The CDR3 sequence: CASSPGLAGGTPSTDTQYF. The DNA for the CDR3 is TGCGCCAGCAGCCCGGGACTAGCGGGAGGGACCCCTAGCACAGATACGCAGTATTTT. Based on the CDR3 plus reference TRBV5-1 and TRBJ2-3, the full variable domain is KAGVTQTPRYLIKTRGQQVTLSCSPISGHRSVSWYQQTPGQGLQFLFEYFSETQRNKGNFPGRFSGRQFSNSRSEMNVSTLELGDSALYLCASSPGLAGGTPSTDTQYFGPGTRLTVL.

The chain is built from TRBV6-1 and TRBJ2-3, with D uncertain. The CDR3 has 12 amino acids. V shed 7 bases and J shed 0 bases, with 5 bases lying between them. CDR1 and CDR2 from the germline V gene are MNHNS and SASEGT. The CDR3 nucleotides are TGTGCCAGCACGGAAAGCACAGATACGCAGTATTTT. Translation: CASTESTDTQYF.

This chain connects TRBV2 to TRBJ2-1, with 7 bases identical to TRBD2. Per the germline V gene, CDR1 is SNHLY and CDR2 is FYNNEI. With 5 bases clipped from V and 0 bases from J, the junction kept 7 bases outside the gene matches. CDR3 size: 16 residues. The CDR3 reads CASSFSGPSSYNEQFF. The CDR3 DNA reads TGTGCCAGCAGTTTTAGCGGGCCTAGCTCCTACAATGAGCAGTTCTTC.

The chain uses TRBV25-1 and TRBJ2-7; 8 nucleotides match TRBD2. CDR1 and CDR2 from the germline V gene are MGHDK and SYGVNS. V was clipped by 4 bases and J by 0 bases; unmatched bases: 11. This CDR3 contains 17 residues. CDR3 sequence reads: CASSGGRAGTSSYEQYF. The CDR3 DNA reads as TGTGCCAGCAGTGGCGGCAGAGCCGGGACTAGCTCCTACGAGCAGTACTTC.

The chain employs TRBV27 and TRBJ2-3; D may be TRBD1 (5 bases). Trimming shortened V by 3 bases and J by 1 base, and 17 bases separated the two germline ends. From germline, CDR1 is MNHEY and CDR2 SMNVEV (reference sequence). The CDR3 is 17 amino acids. The CDR3 is CASSLTPGAIRTDTQYF. The CDR3 DNA reads TGTGCCAGCAGTTTGACCCCTGGGGCTATTCGCACAGATACGCAGTATTTT.

This chain connects TRBV18 to TRBJ2-7; D may be TRBD1 (7 bases). CDR3 length equals 19 residues. V was pared by 0 bases and J by 2 bases, with 23 bases between. Looked up from germline, CDR1 is KGHSH and CDR2 is LQKENI. The CDR3 loop reads CASSPPGGSGRQGTYEQYF. The CDR3 region has the DNA TGTGCCAGCTCACCACCGGGGGGTTCGGGGCGACAGGGTACCTACGAGCAGTACTTC.

J is TRBJ2-7 and V is TRBV5-4; tentative D call: TRBD1 (5 bases). The germline V and J ends were trimmed by 3 bases and 5 bases, with 15 bases remaining between them. There are 14 residues in the CDR3. Germline CDR1 is SGHNT and CDR2 is YYREEE (reference sequence). CDR3 bases: TGTGCCAGCAGCTCGACCTCAGGGTTCCACGAGCAGTACTTC. Protein sequence: CASSSTSGFHEQYF.

The V and J genes are TRBV5-1 and TRBJ1-2; maybe TRBD1 (6 bases). There are 13 residues in the CDR3. V was pared by 1 base and J by 8 bases, with 12 bases between. Germline values: CDR1 SGHRS, CDR2 YFSETQ. The CDR3 protein is CASSLPGQTGYTF. DNA of the CDR3: TGCGCCAGCAGCTTGCCCGGACAGACAGGCTACACCTTC.

This chain uses TRBV5-4 with TRBJ1-4; 9 bases are a match to TRBD1. Germline CDR1 is SGHNT and CDR2 is YYREEE (reference sequence). Unmatched junction bases numbered 6, after V lost 7 bases and J lost 8 bases. This CDR3 has 13 residues. The DNA of the CDR3 is TGTGCCAGCGGACAGGGGCGAAGCGAAAAACTGTTTTTT. Its translation: CASGQGRSEKLFF.

A remark on this clone: Other DNA variants within this sample encode the same CDR3. V and J are TRBV18 and TRBJ1-1; 8 bases are shared with TRBD1. CDR1 is KGHSH, CDR2 LQKENI, per germline. Trimming cost V 2 bases and J 0 bases; bases outside gene matches: 2. This CDR3 has 15 residues. The CDR3 loop is CASSPSGGLNTEAFF. The CDR3 bases are TGTGCCAGCTCACCATCAGGGGGCCTGAACACTGAAGCTTTCTTT. The full variable domain, in which reference TRBV18 and TRBJ1-1 provide the parts outside the CDR3, is NAGVMQNPRHLVRRRGQEARLRCSPMKGHSHVYWYRQLPEEGLKFMVYLQKENIIDESGMPKERFSAEFPKEGPSILRIQQVVRGDSAAYFCASSPSGGLNTEAFFGQGTRLTVV.

J is TRBJ2-1 and V is TRBV27; 7 nucleotides agree with TRBD1. After removal of 1 base from V and 0 bases from J, the junction contained 6 bases not matched to a gene. The CDR3 has 17 amino acids. CDR1 and CDR2 (germline): MNHEY, SMNVEV (reference sequence). The CDR3 DNA sequence: TGTGCCAGCAGTTTATTCCCAACAGGGGCCTCCTACAATGAGCAGTTCTTC. Its protein is CASSLFPTGASYNEQFF.

V and J are TRBV5-5 and TRBJ1-1; no definite D call. The CDR3 covers 14 residues. The germline CDR1 and CDR2 sequences are SGHKS and YYEKEE (reference sequence). The V gene lost 3 bases and the J gene lost 4 bases, with 13 bases spanning the gap. CDR3 DNA sequence: TGTGCCAGCAGCTCCATTTTGGGGAGCACTGAAGCTTTCTTT. Translation gives CASSSILGSTEAFF. Drawing the rest from reference TRBV5-5 and TRBJ1-1, the complete variable domain is DAGVTQSPTHLIKTRGQQVTLRCSPISGHKSVSWYQQVLGQGPQFIFQYYEKEERGRGNFPDRFSARQFPNYSSELNVNALLLGDSALYLCASSSILGSTEAFFGQGTRLTVV.

The V and J genes are TRBV2 and TRBJ1-2, with D uncertain. V dropped 5 bases and J dropped 5 bases, with 9 bases sitting between them. Germline loops: CDR1 SNHLY, CDR2 FYNNEI. The CDR3 covers 12 residues. The CDR3 DNA sequence: TGTGCCAGCAGTCCCCCTCAGTATGGCTACACCTTC. This gives the protein CASSPPQYGYTF.

This clone was detected many times. The chain has TRBV5-1 and TRBJ1-2; possible D gene TRBD1, 5 bases. Germline lookup yields CDR1 SGHRS and CDR2 YFSETQ. Trimming cost V 4 bases and J 7 bases, with 20 bases left between them. The CDR3 has 15 residues. CDR3 sequence reads: CASSRDSLPGSGYTF. CDR3 DNA: TGCGCCAGCAGCCGTGACAGTCTGCCGGGGAGTGGCTACACCTTC.